This TCR beta chain is drawn from a study of PD-1 blockade in classical Hodgkin lymphoma. Study-level background: Treatment was intravenous nivolumab, 3 mg/kg every 2 weeks, until progression. Broader study findings: Before treatment, complete responders showed about the same diversity as newly diagnosed patients. Possibly reflecting disease activity or prior therapy, repertoire differences have causes that remain undefined.

Every single patient, without exception, relapsed after autologous stem cell transplantation, and brentuximab vedotin exposure varied. The study recorded best responses of complete response, partial response or progressive disease. Germline V gene lookup returns CDR1 MDHEN and CDR2 SYDVKM. The CDR3 has 17 residues. V was pared by 5 bases and J by 4 bases, with 8 bases of the junction left unmatched. Libraries were prepared by immunoSEQ multiplex PCR; TCRdb keeps only in-frame clonotypes and omits some of them. The sample consists of tens of thousands of clones, approximately 91% of them appearing once. A word on this clone: The antigen is not known.

The chain has TRBV28 and TRBJ2-3, with 14 bases identical to TRBD2. This sequence was found in a human donor with classical Hodgkin lymphoma. This specimen was peripheral blood mononuclear cells (PBMCs), taken at baseline. In DNA form, the CDR3 reads TGTGCCAGCAGTGTGCCGGGACTAGCGGGAGCGGCAGATACGCAGTATTTT. Translating it yields CASSVPGLAGAADTQYF.